This entry describes one TCR beta chain. Antigen unknown. This CDR3 is built from 13 residues. This entry is derived from a study of cytomegalovirus exposure and HLA in healthy donors. Study results and caveats: When presence/absence was analysed, sequencing depth was taken to be roughly uniform across donors. CMV antigen specificity of three CMV-associated chains was confirmed in vitro. An Asian-associated ancestry cluster reportedly showed fewer N-insertions than the approximately 670-donor mean in a later analysis. CMV serostatus was the sole immune exposure information available.

With 60 Vbeta and 13 Jbeta primers, the PCR was carried out. Clones were sequenced by immunoSEQ multiplex PCR, and TCRdb holds only the in-frame ones, with some missing. The repertoire has 99,000 or so clones, 60% to 80% of them found once; the top ten carry 3.2%. The chain joins TRBV21-1 to TRBJ2-7; the table gives TRBD2 as D, unverified against the DNA. TRBV21-1 is described as a pseudogene. The source of this sequence is a man aged 30 to 45 in good health and CMV-seronegative. Sequenced material: PBMCs. Here the CDR3 reads CASSKFGEGEQYF. CDR3 DNA sequence: TGTGCCAGCAGCAAGTTCGGGGAGGGGGAGCAGTACTTC.